Shown below are 30 T cell receptor beta chains from a single sample sequenced in a study of spatial heterogeneity in lung cancer. TCRdb reprocessed the 5' RACE reads via MiXCR and lists one record per CDR3 protein. The sample shows some 70,000 distinct CDR3 sequences, roughly 15% of them seen only once. Time point reported: sample taken at primary tumor resection. Whole RNA was taken from tumor, nontumor lung or frozen PBMC; it was then sequenced unsorted. The starting material was PBMCs, obtained at surgery. These receptors originate from a male donor with early-stage non-small cell lung cancer.

At least ten counts were recorded for this clonotype. CDR3 in DNA: TGCGCCAGCAGCCAAGAATCGAGACTAGATAGCACAGATACGCAGTATTTT. It yields the protein CASSQESRLDSTDTQYF. The chain combines TRBV4-1 with TRBJ2-3, with D maybe TRBD2 (6 bases). This CDR3 comprises 17 residues. Trimming left V 0 bases short and J 0 bases short, with 13 bases between. The germline gives CDR1 MGHRA, CDR2 YSYEKL.

This clonotype has a handful of counts. Here the CDR3 reads CASSLEWLNTGELFF. For the CDR3, the DNA is TGTGCCAGCAGCTTAGAATGGTTGAACACCGGGGAGCTGTTTTTT. This chain links TRBV11-2 with TRBJ2-2; no reliable D call. With 0 bases removed from V and 1 base from J, the gap between germline ends came to 6 bases. The germline CDR1 and CDR2 sequences are SGHAT and FQNNGV. This CDR3 spans 15 amino acids.

This clonotype was picked up a small number of times. This rearrangement joins TRBV4-2 to TRBJ2-5, with 9 bases that match TRBD2. Germline CDR1 reads LGHNA; CDR2 reads YNFKEQ. The J segment lost 2 bases and the V segment lost 4 bases, leaving 5 bases of the junction unmatched. The CDR3 covers 15 residues. In DNA, the CDR3 is TGTGCCAGCAGCCCAGTGAGCGGGGGGCAAGAGACCCAGTACTTC. It specifies CASSPVSGGQETQYF.

This clonotype has at least ten counts. This sequence joins TRBV28 and TRBJ1-1, with D possibly matching TRBD1 (5 bases). V lost 7 bases and J lost 4, with 16 bases in between. This CDR3 spans 14 amino acids. CDR1 is MDHEN, CDR2 SYDVKM, per germline. CDR3 in amino acids: CASTLLGGGTEAFF. CDR3 DNA: TGTGCCAGCACCCTCCTGGGGGGGGGCACTGAAGCTTTCTTT.

This clonotype was observed a few times. The J gene is TRBJ1-1, the V gene TRBV5-1, with TRBD1 matching 7 bases. V lost 7 bases and J lost 1; bases outside the gene matches: 7. Germline V lookup: CDR1 SGHRS, CDR2 YFSETQ. The CDR3 loop spans 14 amino acids. The CDR3 here is CASGKTGPNTEAFF. CDR3 sequence (DNA): TGCGCCAGCGGTAAGACAGGGCCGAACACTGAAGCTTTCTTT.

The table lists this clonotype with a few counts. V usage is TRBV5-1 and J usage is TRBJ1-1; D perhaps matches TRBD1 (5 bases). V shed 0 bases and J shed 2 bases, with 11 bases lying between them. Looked up from germline, CDR1 is SGHRS and CDR2 is YFSETQ. This CDR3 contains 15 residues. For the CDR3, the DNA is TGCGCCAGCAGCTTGGAGACGGGGGGAAACACTGAAGCTTTCTTT. Encoded protein: CASSLETGGNTEAFF. The variable domain in full, completed from reference TRBV5-1 and TRBJ1-1, reads KAGVTQTPRYLIKTRGQQVTLSCSPISGHRSVSWYQQTPGQGLQFLFEYFSETQRNKGNFPGRFSGRQFSNSRSEMNVSTLELGDSALYLCASSLETGGNTEAFFGQGTRLTVV.

This clonotype appeared many times. The CDR3 loop reads CASSEHPGTGGYEHQPQHF. The CDR3 region has the DNA TGTGCCAGCAGTGAACATCCCGGGACAGGGGGTTATGAACATCAGCCCCAGCATTTT. This chain uses TRBV25-1 with TRBJ1-5; TRBD1 matches 11 bases. CDR3 length equals 19 residues. Trimming removed 2 bases from V and 5 bases from J; junction bases left unmatched: 14. Per germline, CDR1 MGHDK and CDR2 SYGVNS.

The table lists this clonotype with a few counts. The chain combines TRBV7-9 with TRBJ2-7; a weak D match, TRBD2 (6 bases). The CDR3 runs 16 residues. V lost 1 base to trimming and J lost 3 bases, with 16 bases between them. Germline V gives CDR1 SEHNR, CDR2 FQNEAQ (reference sequence). The DNA for the CDR3 is TGTGCCAGCAGCTTAGGTTACGGCGGGATAAACTACGAGCAGTACTTC. It is translated as CASSLGYGGINYEQYF.

The V gene is TRBV20-1, the J gene TRBJ2-7; D uncertain. Per the germline V gene, CDR1 is DFQATT and CDR2 is SNEGSKA (reference sequence). The length of the CDR3 is 13 residues. Trimming pared 4 bases from V and 6 bases from J, leaving 16 bases between. The CDR3 loop is CSAIGADHREQYF. The CDR3 DNA is TGCAGTGCTATCGGCGCGGACCACCGCGAGCAGTACTTC.

As concerns this clonotype: This clone may be a read error of a much larger clone one base away. The V call is TRBV5-1, the J call TRBJ1-1, with D maybe TRBD1 (6 bases). The CDR3 has 15 residues. Germline values: CDR1 SGHRS, CDR2 YFSETQ. V was clipped by 0 bases and J by 3 bases, with 12 bases between them. The CDR3 bases are TGCGCCAGCAGCTTGGAGCGGGGGCGCTACACTGAAGCTTTCTTT. Translation gives CASSLERGRYTEAFF.

Concerning this clonotype itself: Sequence at one end of the junction differs from germline and may be a read error. The genes are TRBV11-2 and TRBJ1-5; D is uncertain. This CDR3 region has 13 residues. Germline V CDR1 and CDR2: SGHAT, FQNNGV. The CDR3 sequence: CASGLSQFQPQHF. The CDR3 region has the DNA TGTGCCAGCGGCTTATCACAATTCCAGCCCCAGCATTTT. Filled out from reference TRBV11-2 and TRBJ1-5, the complete variable domain reads EAGVAQSPRYKIIEKRQSVAFWCNPISGHATLYWYQQILGQGPKLLIQFQNNGVVDDSQLPKDRFSAERLKGVDSTLKIQPAKLEDSAVYLCASGLSQFQPQHFGDGTRLSIL.

This clonotype was observed many times. This sequence joins TRBV5-1 and TRBJ2-7; D is unresolved. Germline CDR1 and CDR2: SGHRS and YFSETQ. The CDR3 has 12 amino acids. The ends were cut back, 4 bases at V and 2 bases at J, with 7 bases in the middle. CDR3 DNA sequence: TGCGCCAGCAGCGGGTGGGCCTACGAGCAGTACTTC. It specifies CASSGWAYEQYF.

Notes on this clonotype: It may be a read error: a sequence one base away is much more abundant. This chain joins TRBV11-3 and TRBJ2-1; 8 bases match TRBD1. Germline V CDR1 and CDR2: SGHNT, YENEEA. CDR3 length equals 15 residues. CDR3 loop: CTSSLGQGSYNEQFF. The CDR3 region has the DNA TGTACCAGCAGCTTAGGACAGGGCTCCTACAATGAGCAGTTCTTC.

Many counts were recorded for this clonotype. The chain is built from TRBV6-5 and TRBJ2-7; D remains ambiguous. CDR3 length equals 14 residues. The V gene lost 6 bases and the J gene lost 0 bases, with 12 bases spanning the gap. Germline V lookup: CDR1 MNHEY, CDR2 SVGAGI. CDR3 sequence: CASRATASSYEQYF. Written as DNA, the CDR3 is TGTGCCAGCAGAGCAACAGCCAGCTCCTACGAGCAGTACTTC.

CDR3 sequence: CSAAPSTAENYGYTF. CDR3 sequence (DNA): TGCAGCGCAGCCCCTAGCACGGCGGAGAACTATGGCTACACCTTC. V gene TRBV29-1 combines with J gene TRBJ1-2; D is unclear. CDR1 is SQVTM and CDR2 is ANQGSEA in the germline V gene. Trimming stripped 7 bases from V and 2 bases from J, with 20 bases between. This CDR3 is built from 15 residues.

V and J are TRBV6-4 and TRBJ2-3, with 7 bases identical to TRBD1. V dropped 2 bases and J dropped 1; count of bases not matched to a gene: 3. CDR3 length: 15 residues. Germline V gene data show CDR1 as MRHNA and CDR2 as SNTAGT. Here the CDR3 reads CASSDGTAGTDTQYF. CDR3 bases: TGTGCCAGCAGTGACGGGACAGCGGGCACAGATACGCAGTATTTT.

The chain uses TRBV5-1 and TRBJ2-7; maybe TRBD2 (5 bases). The V end lost 4 bases, the J end lost 1 base, and 15 bases lay between the germline ends. Per germline, CDR1 SGHRS and CDR2 YFSETQ. The CDR3 loop spans 15 amino acids. CDR3 DNA: TGCGCCAGCAGCCCGTTCTTGGGCGGGTCCTACGAGCAGTACTTC. Protein product: CASSPFLGGSYEQYF.

This clonotype was seen a few times. The rearrangement uses TRBV20-1 and TRBJ2-3; 10 bases align to TRBD1. The junction had 3 bases not matched to a gene; V was cut back by 1 base and J by 2 bases. This CDR3 has 15 residues. Germline-derived CDR1 and CDR2 are DFQATT and SNEGSKA (reference sequence). This CDR3 is CSARVGTGVTDTQYF. The CDR3 coding sequence is TGCAGTGCTAGAGTTGGGACAGGGGTCACAGATACGCAGTATTTT.

This clonotype was seen a handful of times. J is TRBJ2-7 and V is TRBV4-3, with D unclear. Germline CDR1 and CDR2: LGHNA and YSLEER. The CDR3 length is 13 residues. V was trimmed by 1 base and J by 5 bases, leaving 9 bases between them. This CDR3 is CASSQGAQNEQYF. The CDR3 DNA sequence: TGCGCCAGCAGCCAAGGGGCCCAGAACGAGCAGTACTTC.

The chain links TRBV7-6 to TRBJ2-1; 7 bases match TRBD2. The germline CDR1 and CDR2 sequences are SGHVS and FNYEAQ. Trimming removed 1 base from V and 0 bases from J; junction bases left unmatched: 3. This CDR3 is 16 amino acids long. CDR3 loop: CASSLGSGFSYNEQFF. The CDR3 DNA reads as TGTGCCAGCAGCTTAGGTAGCGGGTTCTCCTACAATGAGCAGTTCTTC.

The CDR3 DNA is TGTGCCAGCAGCGCGATGGACGGACGCTACAATGAGCAGTTCTTC. Its protein product is CASSAMDGRYNEQFF. This chain links TRBV7-2 with TRBJ2-1; D is uncertain. V was trimmed by 5 bases and J by 3 bases, leaving 14 bases between them. Germline CDR1 SGHTA, CDR2 FQGNSA. The CDR3 totals 15 residues.

This clonotype was observed at least ten times. The chain has TRBV10-3 and TRBJ2-7; 7 bases align to TRBD2. V shed 3 bases and J 0 bases; nucleotides not matched to a gene: 5. Germline CDR1 reads ENHRY; CDR2 reads SYGVKD. This CDR3 comprises 15 residues. CDR3 loop: CAISDPASGSYEQYF. DNA for the CDR3: TGTGCCATCAGTGACCCCGCTAGCGGCTCCTACGAGCAGTACTTC.

This sequence joins TRBV20-1 and TRBJ1-1; D unclear. The V end was cut by 1 base, the J end by 0 bases, with 12 bases between. The CDR3 runs 15 residues. CDR1 is DFQATT and CDR2 is SNEGSKA in the germline V gene (reference sequence). Written as DNA, the CDR3 is TGCAGTGCTAGAGCTGAAGGACTCATGAACACTGAAGCTTTCTTT. Translating it yields CSARAEGLMNTEAFF.

Only a few counts were recorded for this clonotype. The CDR3 sequence is CSAREGSSYNSPLHF. As DNA, the CDR3 is TGCAGTGCTAGAGAGGGCAGCTCCTATAATTCACCCCTCCACTTT. The rearrangement links TRBV20-1 to TRBJ1-6; D is ambiguous. CDR1 and CDR2 from the germline V gene are DFQATT and SNEGSKA (reference sequence). This CDR3 is built from 15 residues. Trimming left V 0 bases short and J 0 bases short, with 6 bases between.

This clonotype was picked up a small number of times. This CDR3 reads CASSLAAGASETQYF. The CDR3, as DNA: TGTGCCAGCAGCTTAGCGGCGGGGGCGTCGGAGACCCAGTACTTC. The chain uses TRBV7-9 and TRBJ2-5, with D perhaps matching TRBD2 (7 bases). V was clipped by 0 bases and J by 5 bases, with 13 bases between them. Germline CDR1 SEHNR, CDR2 FQNEAQ (reference sequence). This CDR3 comprises 15 residues.

V usage is TRBV29-1 and J usage is TRBJ1-5; D unclear. CDR1 is SQVTM and CDR2 is ANQGSEA in the germline V gene. Trimming took off 4 bases at V and 4 bases at J, with 8 bases between the two ends. The CDR3 totals 12 residues. The CDR3 nucleotides read TGCAGCGTTGCAAATAGGAATCAGCCCCAGCATTTT. This translates into CSVANRNQPQHF.

This clonotype is a singleton in its sample. The chain combines TRBV12-3 or TRBV12-4 with TRBJ2-5, with TRBD2 matching 10 bases. The V and J ends lost 3 bases and 5 bases, in that order; junction bases with no gene match: 6. The length of the CDR3 is 15 residues. The CDR3 sequence: CASSLLAGGGETQYF. The CDR3 DNA reads TGTGCCAGCAGTTTGTTAGCGGGAGGTGGGGAGACCCAGTACTTC.

Only a few counts were recorded for this clonotype. The rearrangement uses TRBV12-3 or TRBV12-4 and TRBJ1-5; D is ambiguous. With 4 bases removed from V and 7 bases from J, the gap between germline ends came to 11 bases. CDR3 length: 13 amino acids. As DNA, the CDR3 is TGTGCCAGCAGTTCCCTTTTGGGGCAGCCCCAGCATTTT. It is translated as CASSSLLGQPQHF.

The V call is TRBV10-2, the J call TRBJ2-1, with D possibly TRBD2 on 6 matching bases. The V gene's germline CDR1 is WSHSY and CDR2 SAAADI. This CDR3 comprises 16 residues. Trimming took off 1 base at V and 10 bases at J, with 20 bases between the two ends. The CDR3 is CASSELLAPEGREQFF. Here the CDR3 DNA reads TGCGCCAGCAGTGAGTTACTAGCTCCCGAGGGTCGAGAGCAGTTCTTC.

This clonotype occurred a few times. The genes are TRBV3-1 and TRBJ1-1; D is uncertain. CDR1 is LGHDT, CDR2 YNNKEL, per germline (reference sequence). The CDR3 runs 11 residues. Trimming removed 1 base at V and 7 bases at J, with 4 bases between. The DNA for the CDR3 is TGTGCCAGCAGCCAAGGGGGTGAAGCTTTCTTT. Its protein is CASSQGGEAFF.